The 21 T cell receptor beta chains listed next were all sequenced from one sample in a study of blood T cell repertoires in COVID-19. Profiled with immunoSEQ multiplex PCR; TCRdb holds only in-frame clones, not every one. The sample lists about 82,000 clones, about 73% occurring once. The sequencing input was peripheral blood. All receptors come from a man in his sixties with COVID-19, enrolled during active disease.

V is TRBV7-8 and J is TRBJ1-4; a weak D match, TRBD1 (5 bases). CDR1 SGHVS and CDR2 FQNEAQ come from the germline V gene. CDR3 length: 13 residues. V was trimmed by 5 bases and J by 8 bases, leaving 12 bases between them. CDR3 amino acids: CASSRGQEEKLFF. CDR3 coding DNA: TGTGCCAGCAGCCGGGGCCAAGAAGAAAAACTGTTTTTT.

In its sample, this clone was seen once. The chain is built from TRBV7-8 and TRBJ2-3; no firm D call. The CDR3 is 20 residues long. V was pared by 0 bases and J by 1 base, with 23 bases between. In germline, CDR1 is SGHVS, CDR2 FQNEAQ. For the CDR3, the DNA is TGTGCCAGCAGCTTAGCTTGGGTCCGGCAGCCCCTAGTGGGCACAGATACGCAGTATTTT. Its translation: CASSLAWVRQPLVGTDTQYF. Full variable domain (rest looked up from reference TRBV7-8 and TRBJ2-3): GAGVSQSPRYKVAKRGQDVALRCDPISGHVSLFWYQQALGQGPEFLTYFQNEAQLDKSGLPSDRFFAERPEGSVSTLKIQRTQQEDSAVYLCASSLAWVRQPLVGTDTQYFGPGTRLTVL.

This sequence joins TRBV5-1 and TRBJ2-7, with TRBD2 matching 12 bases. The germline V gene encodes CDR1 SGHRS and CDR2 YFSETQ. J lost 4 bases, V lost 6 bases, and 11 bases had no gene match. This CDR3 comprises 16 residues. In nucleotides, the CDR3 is TGCGCCAGCAACCCCGAGCTAGCGGGGGGGTCGTACGAGCAGTACTTC. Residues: CASNPELAGGSYEQYF.

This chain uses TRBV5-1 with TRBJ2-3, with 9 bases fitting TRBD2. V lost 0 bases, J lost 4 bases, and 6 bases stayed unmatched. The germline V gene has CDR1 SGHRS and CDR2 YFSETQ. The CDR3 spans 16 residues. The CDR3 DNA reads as TGCGCCAGCAGCTTGGATGGCGGGGGGGCCCCAGATACGCAGTATTTT. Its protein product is CASSLDGGGAPDTQYF.

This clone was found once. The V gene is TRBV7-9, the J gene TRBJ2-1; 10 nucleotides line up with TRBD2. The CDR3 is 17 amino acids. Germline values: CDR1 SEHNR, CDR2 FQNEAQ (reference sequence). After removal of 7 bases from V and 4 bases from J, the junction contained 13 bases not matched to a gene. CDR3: CASIPIQTSGIYNEQFF. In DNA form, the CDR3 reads TGTGCCAGCATCCCTATTCAAACTAGCGGGATTTACAATGAGCAGTTCTTC.

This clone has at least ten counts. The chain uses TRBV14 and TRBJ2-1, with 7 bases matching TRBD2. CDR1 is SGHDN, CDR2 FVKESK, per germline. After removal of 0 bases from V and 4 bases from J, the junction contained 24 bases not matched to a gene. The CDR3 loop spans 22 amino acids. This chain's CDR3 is CASSQDNFLTPLPGLFYNEQFF. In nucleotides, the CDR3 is TGTGCCAGCAGCCAAGATAATTTTCTTACGCCGTTACCGGGACTATTTTACAATGAGCAGTTCTTC.

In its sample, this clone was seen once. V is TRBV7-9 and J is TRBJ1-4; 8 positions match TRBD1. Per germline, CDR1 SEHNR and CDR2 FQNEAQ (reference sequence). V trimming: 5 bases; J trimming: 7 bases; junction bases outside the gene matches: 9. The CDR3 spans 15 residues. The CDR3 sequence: CASSQNRGDREKLFF. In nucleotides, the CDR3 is TGTGCCAGCAGCCAGAACAGGGGGGATCGTGAAAAACTGTTTTTT.

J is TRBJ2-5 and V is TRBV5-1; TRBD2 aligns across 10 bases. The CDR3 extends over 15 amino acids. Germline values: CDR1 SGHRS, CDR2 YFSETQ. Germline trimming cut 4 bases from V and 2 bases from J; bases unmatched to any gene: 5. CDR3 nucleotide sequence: TGCGCCAGCAGCGAAATTAGCGGGGGGCAAGAGACCCAGTACTTC. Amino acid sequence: CASSEISGGQETQYF.

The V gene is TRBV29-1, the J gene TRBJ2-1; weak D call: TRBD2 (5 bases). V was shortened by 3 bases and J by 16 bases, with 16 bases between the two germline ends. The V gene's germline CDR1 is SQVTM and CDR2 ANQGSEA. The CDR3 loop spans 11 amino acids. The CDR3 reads CSVDVGLILFF. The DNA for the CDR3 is TGCAGCGTTGATGTCGGACTTATATTATTCTTC.

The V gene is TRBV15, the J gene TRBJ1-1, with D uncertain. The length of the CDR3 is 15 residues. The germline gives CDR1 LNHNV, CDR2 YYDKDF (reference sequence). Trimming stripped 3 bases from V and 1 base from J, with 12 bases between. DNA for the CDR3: TGTGCCACCAGCAGCCTACGGGTCGGGAACACTGAAGCTTTCTTT. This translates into CATSSLRVGNTEAFF.

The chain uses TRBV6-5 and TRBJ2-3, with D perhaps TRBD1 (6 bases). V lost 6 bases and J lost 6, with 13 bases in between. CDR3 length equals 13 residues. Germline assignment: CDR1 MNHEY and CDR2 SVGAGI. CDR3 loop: CASSQQGLDTQYF. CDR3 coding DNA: TGTGCCAGCAGCCAACAGGGTCTTGATACGCAGTATTTT.

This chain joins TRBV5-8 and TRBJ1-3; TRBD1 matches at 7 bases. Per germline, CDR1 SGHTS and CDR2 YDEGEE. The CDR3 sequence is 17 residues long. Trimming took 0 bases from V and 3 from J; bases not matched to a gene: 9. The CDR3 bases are TGTGCCAGCAGCTTGGCCTTTGGACAGGACTTTGGAAACACCATATATTTT. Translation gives CASSLAFGQDFGNTIYF.

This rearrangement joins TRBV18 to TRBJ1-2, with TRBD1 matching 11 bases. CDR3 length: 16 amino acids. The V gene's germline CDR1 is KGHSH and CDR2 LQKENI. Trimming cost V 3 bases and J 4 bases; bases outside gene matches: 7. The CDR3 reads CASSPPGTGGTYGYTF. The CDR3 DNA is TGTGCCAGCTCACCTCCAGGGACAGGGGGGACCTATGGCTACACCTTC. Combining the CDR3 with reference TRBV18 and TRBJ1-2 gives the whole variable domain NAGVMQNPRHLVRRRGQEARLRCSPMKGHSHVYWYRQLPEEGLKFMVYLQKENIIDESGMPKERFSAEFPKEGPSILRIQQVVRGDSAAYFCASSPPGTGGTYGYTFGSGTRLTVV.

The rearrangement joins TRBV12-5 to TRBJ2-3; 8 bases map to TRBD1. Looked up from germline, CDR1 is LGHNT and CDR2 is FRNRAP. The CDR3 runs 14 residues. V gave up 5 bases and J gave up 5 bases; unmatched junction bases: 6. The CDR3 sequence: CASGPDRGQDTQYF. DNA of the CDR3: TGTGCTAGTGGTCCTGACAGGGGACAAGATACGCAGTATTTT.

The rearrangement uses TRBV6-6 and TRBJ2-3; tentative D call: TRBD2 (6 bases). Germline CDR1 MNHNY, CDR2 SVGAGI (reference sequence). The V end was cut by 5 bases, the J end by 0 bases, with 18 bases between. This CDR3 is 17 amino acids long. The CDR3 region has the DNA TGTGCCAGCAGTCCCAGGGAGGCATTTAGTAGCACAGATACGCAGTATTTT. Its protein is CASSPREAFSSTDTQYF.

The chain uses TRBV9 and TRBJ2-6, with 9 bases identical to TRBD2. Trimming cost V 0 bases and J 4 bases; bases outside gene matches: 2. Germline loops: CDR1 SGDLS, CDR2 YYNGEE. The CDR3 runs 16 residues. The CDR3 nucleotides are TGTGCCAGCAGCGTAGGCGGGGGGGCCGGGGCCAACGTCCTGACTTTC. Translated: CASSVGGGAGANVLTF.

In DNA, the CDR3 is TGTGCCAGCGGCGGGCAATGGGTAGACTATGGCTACACCTTC. This codes for CASGGQWVDYGYTF. The chain combines TRBV2 with TRBJ1-2; D ambiguous. CDR3 length: 14 residues. With 8 bases removed from V and 3 bases from J, the gap between germline ends came to 16 bases. From germline, CDR1 is SNHLY and CDR2 FYNNEI.

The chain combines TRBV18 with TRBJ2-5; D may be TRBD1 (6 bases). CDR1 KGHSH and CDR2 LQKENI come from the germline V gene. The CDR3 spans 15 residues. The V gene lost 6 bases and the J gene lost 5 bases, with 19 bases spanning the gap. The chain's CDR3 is CASSPLPGASETQYF. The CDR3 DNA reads TGTGCCAGCTCTCCGCTTCCAGGGGCGAGCGAGACCCAGTACTTC.

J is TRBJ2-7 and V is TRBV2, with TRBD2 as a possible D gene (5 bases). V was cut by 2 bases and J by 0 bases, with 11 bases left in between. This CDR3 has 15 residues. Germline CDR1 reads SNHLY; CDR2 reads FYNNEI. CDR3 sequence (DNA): TGTGCCAGCAGTGAACTAGCTTTATTCTCCTACGAGCAGTACTTC. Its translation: CASSELALFSYEQYF.

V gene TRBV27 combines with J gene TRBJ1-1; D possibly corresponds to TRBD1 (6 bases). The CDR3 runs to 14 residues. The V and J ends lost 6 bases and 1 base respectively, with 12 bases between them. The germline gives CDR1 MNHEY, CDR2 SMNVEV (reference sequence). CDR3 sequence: CASSRRGPNTEAFF. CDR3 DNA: TGTGCCAGCAGCCGCAGGGGCCCGAACACTGAAGCTTTCTTT.

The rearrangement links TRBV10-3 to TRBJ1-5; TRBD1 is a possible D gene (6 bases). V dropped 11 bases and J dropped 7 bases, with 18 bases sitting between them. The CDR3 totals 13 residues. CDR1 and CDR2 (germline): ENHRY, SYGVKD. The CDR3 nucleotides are TGTGCCTCTAGGGGGGACGGGGGGCAGCCCCAGCATTTT. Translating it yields CASRGDGGQPQHF.